This T cell receptor (beta chain) was captured in a study of T cells in localized non-small cell lung cancer. Here immunoSEQ multiplex PCR was the method, and the copy in TCRdb shows in-frame clones only, minus some. This table holds some 72,000 clones, almost 85% found once. The receptor was isolated from a man aged 35 to 69 with stage I lung adenocarcinoma. Sequences were derived from peripheral blood, sampled before any cancer treatment.

CDR3 DNA sequence: TGTGCCAGCAGCCAAGAACGTTCGGGGGTGGGCACAGATACGCAGTATTTT. Protein: CASSQERSGVGTDTQYF. This sequence joins TRBV4-2 and TRBJ2-3; D may be TRBD2 (6 bases). The CDR3 totals 17 residues. V lost 0 bases and J lost 1, with 14 bases in between. Germline CDR1 LGHNA, CDR2 YNFKEQ.